The 5 T cell receptor beta chains presented below share a single source sample, sequenced in a study of molecular identifiers for immune sequencing clone quantification (dated by TCRdb to the late 2010s). The method behind the library was PCR. The instrument was a NextSeq 500. The public reads were reprocessed in TCRdb via fastp at Q25 and MiXCR, keeping in-frame beta chains. When rows share a CDR3 protein, they turn into one entry using the most common DNA and genes. This sample holds 8,300 or so distinct CDR3 sequences; approximately 35% were observed only once. The biggest ten clones account for about 7% of the sample. The sequencing sample was made of naive CD8+ T cells from blood, with Jurkat cell RNA spiked in. In light of the paper, this sample's cell subset or site label describes: FACS-sorted CD8+CD4-CCR7+CD45RA+ naive T cells. These receptors all stem from a human donor in good health. Some libraries in this study had Jurkat cell RNA spiked in.

This clonotype occurred a few times. This sequence joins TRBV11-3 and TRBJ1-5; 12 bases agree with TRBD1. The CDR3 contains 16 residues. V lost 5 bases, J lost 4 bases, and 6 bases stayed unmatched. Germline lookup yields CDR1 SGHNT and CDR2 YENEEA. CDR3: CASSQGQGAANQPQHF. The DNA of the CDR3 is TGTGCCAGCAGCCAGGGACAGGGGGCTGCAAATCAGCCCCAGCATTTT.

Concerning this clonotype itself: A much more abundant neighbour one base away suggests this may be a read error. This chain joins TRBV20-1 and TRBJ1-5; 7 nucleotides line up with TRBD1. CDR1 DFQATT and CDR2 SNEGSKA come from the germline V gene (reference sequence). This CDR3 region has 14 residues. Here the CDR3 DNA reads TGCAGTGCTAGAGATCTAGGGGGCAATCGGCCCCAGCATTTT. Encoded protein: CSARDLGGNRPQHF.

The rearrangement joins TRBV3-1 to TRBJ2-3, with 9 bases fitting TRBD2. The CDR3 runs 15 residues. V lost 1 base, J lost 3 bases, and 2 bases stayed unmatched. Germline-derived CDR1 and CDR2 are LGHDT and YNNKEL (reference sequence). CDR3 nucleotides: TGTGCCAGCAGCCAAGCTAGCGGGGCTACAGATACGCAGTATTTT. This encodes CASSQASGATDTQYF.

The chain combines TRBV2 with TRBJ1-2; 7 bases match TRBD1. V dropped 4 bases and J dropped 3; count of bases not matched to a gene: 5. CDR1 SNHLY and CDR2 FYNNEI come from the germline V gene. The CDR3 is 14 amino acids. The CDR3 sequence is CASSVWTGDYGYTF. The CDR3 coding sequence is TGTGCCAGCAGTGTCTGGACAGGCGACTATGGCTACACCTTC.

This chain uses TRBV28 with TRBJ2-7, with D possibly being TRBD1 (6 bases). Germline CDR1 and CDR2: MDHEN and SYDVKM. The CDR3 length is 12 residues. Trimming took off 4 bases at V and 11 bases at J, with 15 bases between the two ends. The chain's CDR3 is CASSSLTGTKYF. The CDR3 bases are TGTGCCAGCAGTTCATTAACCGGGACAAAGTACTTC.